This TCR beta chain was sequenced for a study of regulatory T cells in long-lasting Graves disease. The V end lost 6 bases, the J end lost 0 bases, and 21 bases lay between the germline ends. CDR1 is SGHKS and CDR2 is YYEKEE in the germline V gene (reference sequence). The CDR3 runs to 18 residues. As for time point: newly diagnosed GD, antithyroid drugs for less than 3 months. PBMCs provided the RNA from which the TCR library was made. It was an endocrinology department in Xi'an, China, that provided the patients. This clonotype occurred many times. Assembly of TCR beta libraries relied on iRepertoire HTBI primers together with Arm-PCR of CDR3 regions. In TCRdb, the multiplex PCR reads were re-called with MiXCR into one record per CDR3 protein. The table lists 390,000 or so distinct CDR3 sequences, 12% of them singletons. The same specimen was also included in a second study, on T cells in Graves' hyperthyroidism and ophthalmopathy. As reported in that work: Primed by the HTBI set, a first-round RT-PCR was run on the TCR CDR3.

Sequenced material: peripheral blood mononuclear cells (PBMCs), taken at new diagnosis, from a patient treated with antithyroid drugs. This sequence originates from a woman under 30 with Graves disease. The chain combines TRBV5-5 with TRBJ1-4, with D possibly TRBD1 on 6 matching bases. The CDR3 protein is CASNLGPGTPPTNEKLFF. The CDR3 region has the DNA TGTGCCAGCAACCTAGGACCCGGGACACCACCAACTAATGAAAAACTGTTTTTT.